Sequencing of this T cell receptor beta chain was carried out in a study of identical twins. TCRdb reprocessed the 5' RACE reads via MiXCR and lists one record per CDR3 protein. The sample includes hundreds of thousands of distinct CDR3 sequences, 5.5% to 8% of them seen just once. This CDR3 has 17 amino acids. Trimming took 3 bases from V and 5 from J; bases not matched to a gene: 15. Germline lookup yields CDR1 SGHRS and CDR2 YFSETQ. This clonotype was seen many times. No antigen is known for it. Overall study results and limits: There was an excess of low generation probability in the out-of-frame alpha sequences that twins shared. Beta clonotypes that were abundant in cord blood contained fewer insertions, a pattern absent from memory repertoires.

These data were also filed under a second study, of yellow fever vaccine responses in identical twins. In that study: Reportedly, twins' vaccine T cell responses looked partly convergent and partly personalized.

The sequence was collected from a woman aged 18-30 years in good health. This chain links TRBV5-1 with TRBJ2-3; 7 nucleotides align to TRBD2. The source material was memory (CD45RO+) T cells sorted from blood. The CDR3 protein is CASSSFGAGEIGDTQYF. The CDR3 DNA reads TGCGCCAGCAGCTCCTTCGGCGCGGGAGAAATAGGAGATACGCAGTATTTT.